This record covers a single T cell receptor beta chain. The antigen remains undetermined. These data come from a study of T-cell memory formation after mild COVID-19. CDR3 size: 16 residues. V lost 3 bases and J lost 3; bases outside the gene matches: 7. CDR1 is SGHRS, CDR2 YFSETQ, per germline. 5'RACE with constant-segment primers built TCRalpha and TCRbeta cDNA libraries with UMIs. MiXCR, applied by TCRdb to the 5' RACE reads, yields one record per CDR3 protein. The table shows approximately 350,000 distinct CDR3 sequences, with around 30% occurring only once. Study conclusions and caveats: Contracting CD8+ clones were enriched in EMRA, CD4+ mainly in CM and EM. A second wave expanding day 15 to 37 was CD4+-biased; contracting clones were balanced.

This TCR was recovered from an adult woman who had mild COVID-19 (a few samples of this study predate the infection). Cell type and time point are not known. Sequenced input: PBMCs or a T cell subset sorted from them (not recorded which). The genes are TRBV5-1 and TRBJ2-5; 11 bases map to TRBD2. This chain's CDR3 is CASSSGLAAAKETQYF. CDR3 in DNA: TGCGCCAGCAGCTCGGGACTAGCGGCGGCTAAAGAGACCCAGTACTTC.